The T cell receptor beta chain under discussion was sequenced for a study of cytomegalovirus exposure and HLA in healthy donors. PCR was performed using 60 Vbeta and 13 Jbeta primers. Only in-frame clones appear in the TCRdb table, and some are missing; sequencing was by immunoSEQ multiplex PCR. This sample has 55,000 to 75,000 clones, with around 87% found just once. On this clone: Its target is unknown.

Germline CDR1 SGHRS, CDR2 YFSETQ. The CDR3 is made up of 16 amino acids. Unmatched junction bases numbered 10, after V lost 0 bases and J lost 8 bases. The study's findings and limits: Compared with the approximately 700-donor mean, an Asian-associated ancestry cluster reportedly had fewer N-insertions, according to a later analysis.

Material: PBMCs. The chain combines TRBV5-1 with TRBJ1-2; 10 bases line up with TRBD1. This clonotype originated in a man between 18 and 35 years old in good health and CMV-seronegative. CDR3 bases: TGCGCCAGCAGCTTGGGGGACAGGGGTTTATCGGGCGGCTACACCTTC. Amino acid sequence: CASSLGDRGLSGGYTF.